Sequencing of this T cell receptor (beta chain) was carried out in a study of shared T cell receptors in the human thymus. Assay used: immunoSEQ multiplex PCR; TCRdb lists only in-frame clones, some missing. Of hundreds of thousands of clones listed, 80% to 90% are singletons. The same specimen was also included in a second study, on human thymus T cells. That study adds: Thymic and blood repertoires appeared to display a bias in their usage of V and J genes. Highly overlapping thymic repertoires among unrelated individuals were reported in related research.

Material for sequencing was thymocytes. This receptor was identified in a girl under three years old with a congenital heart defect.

CDR3 sequence: CAWGEELNTGELFF. The CDR3 bases are TGTGCCTGGGGGGAGGAACTCAACACCGGGGAGCTGTTTTTT. The genes are TRBV30 and TRBJ2-2, with D possibly matching TRBD2 (6 bases). Germline V gene lookup returns CDR1 GTSNPN and CDR2 SVGIG (reference sequence). This CDR3 contains 14 residues. The V end was cut by 5 bases, the J end by 2 bases, with 12 bases between.